Below are 26 T cell receptor beta chains sequenced from a single sample in a study of cytomegalovirus exposure and HLA in healthy donors. Repertoires were generated with immunoSEQ multiplex PCR, while TCRdb's copy carries only in-frame clones and drops some. Of approximately 230,000 clones listed, roughly nine tenths were seen once; the top ten hold approximately 12%. Sequenced input: PBMCs. Receptor source: a man aged 18 to 35 in good health and CMV-seropositive.

This rearrangement joins TRBV19 to TRBJ2-4; 7 bases line up with TRBD2. The ends lost 5 bases at V and 6 bases at J; junction bases unmatched: 7. The length of the CDR3 is 14 residues. Germline CDR1 is LNHDA and CDR2 is SQIVND (reference sequence). The CDR3 loop is CASSAREGRNIQYF. DNA of the CDR3: TGTGCCAGTAGTGCTAGGGAGGGCCGAAACATTCAGTACTTC.

This clone showed up just once. The chain carries TRBV9 and TRBJ2-7, with 7 bases identical to TRBD2. Losses at the gene ends were 4 bases for V and 3 bases for J; bases not matched to a gene: 4. Germline loops: CDR1 SGDLS, CDR2 YYNGEE. The CDR3 runs to 13 residues. The CDR3 loop reads CASSPRTSYEQYF. CDR3 sequence (DNA): TGTGCCAGCAGCCCCAGGACTAGCTACGAGCAGTACTTC.

CDR3 coding DNA: TGTGCCAGCAGTTACACGACCCGATCTGGAAACACCATATATTTT. Amino acid sequence: CASSYTTRSGNTIYF. The V and J genes are TRBV6-5 and TRBJ1-3; D gene unclear. This CDR3 region has 15 residues. V lost 2 bases and J lost 1, with 9 bases in between. Germline CDR1 MNHEY, CDR2 SVGAGI.

The chain combines TRBV27 with TRBJ1-3, with 7 bases identical to TRBD1. V lost 6 bases to trimming and J lost 7 bases; unmatched junction nucleotides: 9. The CDR3 runs to 14 residues. The germline V gene encodes CDR1 MNHEY and CDR2 SMNVEV (reference sequence). The CDR3 loop reads CASRLSGTANTIYF. CDR3 in DNA: TGTGCCAGCAGGCTGTCGGGGACAGCGAACACCATATATTTT.

About this clone: Other DNA sequences in the same sample also yield this CDR3. The V call is TRBV9, the J call TRBJ2-1, with 7 bases fitting TRBD2. V trimming: 0 bases; J trimming: 4 bases; junction bases outside the gene matches: 4. The CDR3 spans 15 residues. Germline CDR1 is SGDLS and CDR2 is YYNGEE. The CDR3 spells CASSVGLAEYNEQFF. The CDR3, as DNA: TGTGCCAGCAGCGTAGGTCTAGCGGAATACAATGAGCAGTTCTTC.

The chain joins TRBV29-1 to TRBJ1-3; D is ambiguous. The CDR3 runs to 14 residues. Trimming left V 1 base short and J 4 bases short, with 11 bases between. Germline loops: CDR1 SQVTM, CDR2 ANQGSEA. DNA for the CDR3: TGCAGCGTTGAAGTCGGCAGTGGGGGAAACACCATATATTTT. Translated, it gives CSVEVGSGGNTIYF.

The rearrangement joins TRBV27 to TRBJ2-3; D uncertain. Germline-derived CDR1 and CDR2 are MNHEY and SMNVEV (reference sequence). The CDR3 sequence is 14 residues long. Trimming cost V 5 bases and J 6 bases, with 15 bases left between them. CDR3 in DNA: TGTGCCAGCAGTCCCCTAGTGACTCGGGATACGCAGTATTTT. This gives the protein CASSPLVTRDTQYF.

This chain uses TRBV15 with TRBJ2-2; TRBD2 is a possible D gene (5 bases). Germline CDR1 LNHNV, CDR2 YYDKDF (reference sequence). CDR3 size: 14 residues. V lost 2 bases and J lost 1, with 5 bases in between. The CDR3 loop reads CATSRTRNTGELFF. The CDR3 DNA sequence: TGTGCCACCAGCAGAACTAGGAACACCGGGGAGCTGTTTTTT. Full variable domain (outside the CDR3, taken from reference TRBV15 and TRBJ2-2): DAMVIQNPRYQVTQFGKPVTLSCSQTLNHNVMYWYQQKSSQAPKLLFHYYDKDFNNEADTPDNFQSRRPNTSFCFLDIRSPGLGDTAMYLCATSRTRNTGELFFGEGSRLTVL.

The genes are TRBV2 and TRBJ1-2, with D possibly TRBD1 on 6 matching bases. The CDR3 contains 17 residues. Per germline, CDR1 SNHLY and CDR2 FYNNEI. Between the trimmed V and J ends, which lost 5 bases and 7 bases, there was a span of 26 bases. The CDR3 DNA follows: TGTGCCAGCAGTCCCCCAACGGGCCTCGGGGGCAGCTTTGGCTACACCTTC. Amino acids: CASSPPTGLGGSFGYTF.

The chain uses TRBV6-5 and TRBJ2-2; a weak D match, TRBD2 (6 bases). Looked up from germline, CDR1 is MNHEY and CDR2 is SVGAGI. The CDR3 has 14 residues. Trimming stripped 5 bases from V and 5 bases from J, with 12 bases between. The CDR3 loop is CASSPPGGTGELFF. DNA for the CDR3: TGTGCCAGCAGTCCCCCCGGGGGAACCGGGGAGCTGTTTTTT.

This chain joins TRBV10-3 and TRBJ2-7, with TRBD1 identical over 11 bases. This CDR3 has 13 amino acids. Per germline, CDR1 ENHRY and CDR2 SYGVKD. V trimming: 4 bases; J trimming: 5 bases; junction bases outside the gene matches: 1. The CDR3 nucleotides read TGTGCCATCAGTGGGACAGGGGGCGACGAGCAGTACTTC. It specifies CAISGTGGDEQYF.

This clone was seen only once. The rearrangement joins TRBV28 to TRBJ2-1; TRBD2 matches at 9 bases. The germline V gene has CDR1 MDHEN and CDR2 SYDVKM. The ends lost 3 bases at V and 5 bases at J; junction bases unmatched: 11. This CDR3 has 17 amino acids. Here the CDR3 DNA reads TGTGCCAGCAGTTTTAACTATGGCGGGAGGGCCCACAATGAGCAGTTCTTC. As protein: CASSFNYGGRAHNEQFF.

This sequence joins TRBV27 and TRBJ1-2; D gene uncertain. Germline CDR1 and CDR2: MNHEY and SMNVEV (reference sequence). V lost 3 bases and J 3 bases, leaving 11 bases between the germline ends. The CDR3 sequence is 14 residues long. The CDR3 DNA follows: TGTGCCAGCAGTTTTATCGGGGTCGACTATGGCTACACCTTC. It translates to CASSFIGVDYGYTF.

The chain employs TRBV5-4 and TRBJ2-1; TRBD1 might be the D (6 bases). The V and J ends lost 5 bases and 7 bases respectively, with 13 bases between them. The CDR3 totals 13 residues. Germline V CDR1 and CDR2: SGHNT, YYREEE (reference sequence). Here the CDR3 reads CASSWAGENEQFF. The CDR3 region has the DNA TGTGCCAGCAGTTGGGCAGGGGAAAATGAGCAGTTCTTC. Full variable domain (outside the CDR3, taken from reference TRBV5-4 and TRBJ2-1): ETGVTQSPTHLIKTRGQQVTLRCSSQSGHNTVSWYQQALGQGPQFIFQYYREEENGRGNFPPRFSGLQFPNYSSELNVNALELDDSALYLCASSWAGENEQFFGPGTRLTVL.

This chain connects TRBV27 to TRBJ1-1; 7 nucleotides agree with TRBD1. J gave up 7 bases and V 5 bases, and 4 bases lay outside the gene matches. The length of the CDR3 is 12 residues. CDR1 and CDR2 from the germline V gene are MNHEY and SMNVEV (reference sequence). DNA for the CDR3: TGTGCCAGCAGTCCGCAGGGGGGTGAAGCTTTCTTT. Translating gives CASSPQGGEAFF.

In this sample, this clone turned up a few times. J is TRBJ2-2 and V is TRBV5-6, with no clear D. Trimming stripped 2 bases from V and 4 bases from J, with 9 bases between. The germline V gene encodes CDR1 SGHDT and CDR2 YYEEEE. The CDR3 runs 14 residues. CDR3 in DNA: TGTGCCAGCAGCTTTCGGACCCTCACCGGGGAGCTGTTTTTT. This sequence encodes CASSFRTLTGELFF.

This clone was counted a few times. This chain connects TRBV11-3 to TRBJ2-2; D gene uncertain. The V gene lost 3 bases and the J gene lost 6 bases, with 5 bases spanning the gap. The CDR3 contains 12 residues. CDR1 is SGHNT, CDR2 YENEEA, per germline. The CDR3 region is CASSFYPGELFF. The CDR3 DNA reads TGTGCCAGCAGCTTTTATCCCGGGGAGCTGTTTTTT. Full variable domain (missing parts from reference TRBV11-3 and TRBJ2-2): EAGVVQSPRYKIIEKKQPVAFWCNPISGHNTLYWYLQNLGQGPELLIRYENEEAVDDSQLPKDRFSAERLKGVDSTLKIQPAELGDSAVYLCASSFYPGELFFGEGSRLTVL.

The chain combines TRBV28 with TRBJ2-7; unclear D gene. The CDR3 length is 16 residues. Trimming took off 5 bases at V and 1 base at J, with 18 bases between the two ends. Germline CDR1 reads MDHEN; CDR2 reads SYDVKM. The CDR3 sequence is CASSAYRAGDSYEQYF. The CDR3 DNA reads TGTGCCAGCAGTGCGTACCGGGCTGGGGATTCCTACGAGCAGTACTTC.

The chain is built from TRBV18 and TRBJ2-1; TRBD1 matches 8 bases. V was pared by 4 bases and J by 8 bases, with 10 bases of the junction left unmatched. The germline V gene has CDR1 KGHSH and CDR2 LQKENI. This CDR3 spans 15 amino acids. CDR3 protein: CASSRGTTGDDEQFF. CDR3 in DNA: TGTGCCAGCTCACGAGGCACGACAGGGGATGATGAGCAGTTCTTC.

In DNA, the CDR3 is TGTGCCAGCAGTTACTCTTTGTTCGGGGATAACTATGGCTACACCTTC. It translates to CASSYSLFGDNYGYTF. The J gene is TRBJ1-2, the V gene TRBV6-5; D unresolved. Trimming took off 0 bases at V and 1 base at J, with 12 bases between the two ends. In germline, CDR1 is MNHEY, CDR2 SVGAGI. The CDR3 runs 16 residues.

This rearrangement joins TRBV29-1 to TRBJ1-1; D gene uncertain. Trimming left V 6 bases short and J 2 bases short, with 7 bases between. There are 11 residues in the CDR3. Germline loops: CDR1 SQVTM, CDR2 ANQGSEA. CDR3 protein: CSVYSNTEAFF. The CDR3 region has the DNA TGCAGCGTGTACAGCAACACTGAAGCTTTCTTT.

The CDR3 loop reads CASGLGGAADTQYF. In DNA form, the CDR3 reads TGTGCTAGTGGCCTCGGGGGGGCCGCAGATACGCAGTATTTT. The chain couples TRBV12-5 to TRBJ2-3; TRBD2 matches 8 bases. V lost 6 bases and J lost 4; bases outside the gene matches: 6. Looked up from germline, CDR1 is LGHNT and CDR2 is FRNRAP. CDR3 size: 14 residues.

This rearrangement joins TRBV6-1 to TRBJ2-7; 8 bases fit TRBD1. This CDR3 contains 14 residues. The germline V gene encodes CDR1 MNHNS and CDR2 SASEGT. V lost 6 bases and J lost 0; bases outside the gene matches: 4. CDR3 sequence: CASRDTGGSYEQYF. DNA for the CDR3: TGTGCCAGCAGGGACACAGGGGGCTCCTACGAGCAGTACTTC.

This clone was seen a handful of times. Other DNA sequences in this specimen translate into the identical CDR3. J is TRBJ2-2 and V is TRBV6-5; D perhaps matches TRBD2 (5 bases). Germline V gene sequence: CDR1 MNHEY, CDR2 SVGAGI. This CDR3 is built from 12 residues. V was trimmed by 2 bases and J by 7 bases, leaving 5 bases between them. Here the CDR3 DNA reads TGTGCCAGCAGTTACCGGGGCGGGGAGCTGTTTTTT. The encoded protein is CASSYRGGELFF.

The chain has TRBV5-1 and TRBJ1-4; D might be TRBD1 (6 bases). The CDR3 is made up of 16 amino acids. Germline assignment: CDR1 SGHRS and CDR2 YFSETQ. V shed 0 bases and J shed 4 bases, with 13 bases lying between them. CDR3 nucleotide sequence: TGCGCCAGCAGCTTGGCGCCGGGGGCGCTTAATGAAAAACTGTTTTTT. This encodes CASSLAPGALNEKLFF. Full variable domain (rest looked up from reference TRBV5-1 and TRBJ1-4): KAGVTQTPRYLIKTRGQQVTLSCSPISGHRSVSWYQQTPGQGLQFLFEYFSETQRNKGNFPGRFSGRQFSNSRSEMNVSTLELGDSALYLCASSLAPGALNEKLFFGSGTQLSVL.

The chain carries TRBV18 and TRBJ2-7; D gene unclear. V lost 1 base to trimming and J lost 0 bases, with 10 bases between them. Germline CDR1 is KGHSH and CDR2 is LQKENI. There are 15 residues in the CDR3. The DNA of the CDR3 is TGTGCCAGCTCACCACTTCCGATTAGCTCCTACGAGCAGTACTTC. Translated: CASSPLPISSYEQYF.